What follows are 10 T cell receptor beta chains derived from one specimen sequenced in a study of blood T cells in healthy people across ages. PCR was performed a second time for roughly 7 to 11 cycles using a sample-barcoded 5' primer and a J-beta primer mix. One entry per CDR3 protein results from TCRdb running MiXCR on the 5' RACE reads. There are 540,000 or so distinct CDR3 sequences in the sample; 25% to 30% occur only once, and around 18% lies in the top ten. The sequencing input was blood. These TCRs come from a woman aged 70-85 years in good health.

The genes are TRBV15 and TRBJ2-5; the D gene could be TRBD1 or TRBD2 (5 bases each). This CDR3 has 18 residues. V was shortened by 0 bases and J by 11 bases, with 28 bases between the two germline ends. Germline-derived CDR1 and CDR2 are LNHNV and YYDKDF (reference sequence). Here the CDR3 reads CATSRDGIGRVSYGEQYF. The CDR3 DNA follows: TGTGCCACCAGCAGAGATGGAATAGGCAGGGTCTCGTACGGGGAGCAGTACTTC.

This clonotype was seen more than once but under ten times. This CDR3 is CATSDRRGSPLHF. DNA of the CDR3: TGTGCCACCAGTGACAGGAGAGGGTCACCCCTCCACTTT. This rearrangement joins TRBV15 to TRBJ1-6; tentative D call: TRBD1 (6 bases). With 6 bases removed from V and 10 bases from J, the gap between germline ends came to 13 bases. Germline lookup yields CDR1 LNHNV and CDR2 YYDKDF (reference sequence). The CDR3 loop spans 13 amino acids.

CDR3 DNA: TGTGCCAGCACCCTCCTGGACAGGGGAGGAAAACTGTTTTTT. Its protein product is CASTLLDRGGKLFF. The gene calls are TRBV12-3 or TRBV12-4 and TRBJ1-4, with 9 bases aligning to TRBD1. V shed 7 bases, J shed 10 bases, and the junction held 10 bases outside the gene matches. This CDR3 is built from 14 residues.

The chain is built from TRBV7-9 and TRBJ2-5, with 7 bases fitting TRBD2. This CDR3 has 15 amino acids. J lost 3 bases, V lost 4 bases, and 8 bases had no gene match. From germline, CDR1 is SEHNR and CDR2 FQNEAQ (reference sequence). The CDR3 sequence: CASSSFLGTKETQYF. In DNA form, the CDR3 reads TGTGCCAGCAGCTCTTTTCTCGGGACTAAAGAGACCCAGTACTTC. The full variable domain, completed using reference TRBV7-9 and TRBJ2-5, is DTGVSQNPRHKITKRGQNVTFRCDPISEHNRLYWYRQTLGQGPEFLTYFQNEAQLEKSRLLSDRFSAERPKGSFSTLEIQRTEQGDSAMYLCASSSFLGTKETQYFGPGTRLLVL.

This sequence joins TRBV20-1 and TRBJ2-3, with 10 bases that match TRBD2. The CDR3 runs to 17 residues. V trimming: 0 bases; J trimming: 5 bases; junction bases outside the gene matches: 11. Germline loops: CDR1 DFQATT, CDR2 SNEGSKA (reference sequence). CDR3 nucleotides: TGCAGTGCTAGAGATCCTCTGGCTAGCGGGGGCCTAGATACGCAGTATTTT. Its protein is CSARDPLASGGLDTQYF.

The chain links TRBV2 to TRBJ2-5; 9 nucleotides align to TRBD2. Germline V gives CDR1 SNHLY, CDR2 FYNNEI. Trimming at V came to 4 bases and at J to 3 bases, leaving 6 bases not matched to a gene. This CDR3 spans 15 amino acids. CDR3: CASSAASGEEETQYF. The CDR3 DNA is TGTGCCAGCAGTGCGGCTAGCGGGGAAGAAGAGACCCAGTACTTC.

The CDR3, as DNA: TGCAGTGCTCGAATCTACGGACAGTCAGAGTTAGGGTATGGCTACACCTTC. It codes for CSARIYGQSELGYGYTF. This chain uses TRBV20-1 with TRBJ1-2, with D possibly TRBD1 on 6 matching bases. The CDR3 extends over 17 amino acids. Germline V CDR1 and CDR2: DFQATT, SNEGSKA (reference sequence). Trimming stripped 5 bases from V and 5 bases from J, with 27 bases between.

This clonotype was observed a few times. J is TRBJ2-1 and V is TRBV20-1, with 9 positions matching TRBD1. Looked up from germline, CDR1 is DFQATT and CDR2 is SNEGSKA (reference sequence). The CDR3 sequence is 15 residues long. With 0 bases clipped from V and 7 bases from J, the junction kept 7 bases outside the gene matches. DNA for the CDR3: TGCAGTGCTAGAGATGTCGGACAGGGGAGGAATGAGCAGTTCTTC. Its translation is CSARDVGQGRNEQFF.

V and J are TRBV11-2 and TRBJ2-4; 10 bases align to TRBD2. CDR1 is SGHAT and CDR2 is FQNNGV in the germline V gene. This CDR3 has 17 amino acids. The junction had 6 bases not matched to a gene; V was cut back by 3 bases and J by 1 base. The CDR3 nucleotides read TGTGCCAGCAGCTTTCCTAGCGGGAGAATCGCCAAAAACATTCAGTACTTC. This sequence encodes CASSFPSGRIAKNIQYF.

J is TRBJ1-2 and V is TRBV3-1; no clear D gene. The CDR3 is 13 amino acids. The V and J ends lost 6 bases and 3 bases respectively, with 11 bases between them. The germline V gene has CDR1 LGHDT and CDR2 YNNKEL (reference sequence). DNA of the CDR3: TGTGCCAGCAGTCCCCGCTGGGACTATGGCTACACCTTC. As protein: CASSPRWDYGYTF.